This T cell receptor (beta chain) was retrieved from a study of cytomegalovirus exposure and HLA in healthy donors. Study as a whole: In terms of ancestry, the Caucasian-associated cluster contained roughly 80% of the approximately 420 genotyped donors. Notes on the study in general: TCR beta sequences reportedly predicted the HLA-A and HLA-B alleles of most subjects accurately. Among donors in an Asian-associated ancestry cluster, a later analysis reportedly found fewer N-insertions than the roughly 730-donor mean.

Notes on this clone: What it recognizes is unknown.

The primer mix had 60 Vbeta and 13 Jbeta primers. Clones were sequenced by immunoSEQ multiplex PCR, and TCRdb holds only the in-frame ones, with some missing. The sample has 150,000 to 200,000 clones, over 80% seen once. The sequenced material came from PBMCs. The origin of this receptor is a man aged 50-59 years in good health and CMV-seropositive.

This chain's CDR3 is CASRQGTEAFF. In nucleotides, the CDR3 is TGCGCCAGCAGACAGGGCACTGAAGCTTTCTTT. The chain combines TRBV5-1 with TRBJ1-1; D might be TRBD1 (6 bases). Trimming took off 5 bases at V and 4 bases at J, with 6 bases between the two ends. CDR1 is SGHRS, CDR2 YFSETQ, per germline. This CDR3 comprises 11 residues.